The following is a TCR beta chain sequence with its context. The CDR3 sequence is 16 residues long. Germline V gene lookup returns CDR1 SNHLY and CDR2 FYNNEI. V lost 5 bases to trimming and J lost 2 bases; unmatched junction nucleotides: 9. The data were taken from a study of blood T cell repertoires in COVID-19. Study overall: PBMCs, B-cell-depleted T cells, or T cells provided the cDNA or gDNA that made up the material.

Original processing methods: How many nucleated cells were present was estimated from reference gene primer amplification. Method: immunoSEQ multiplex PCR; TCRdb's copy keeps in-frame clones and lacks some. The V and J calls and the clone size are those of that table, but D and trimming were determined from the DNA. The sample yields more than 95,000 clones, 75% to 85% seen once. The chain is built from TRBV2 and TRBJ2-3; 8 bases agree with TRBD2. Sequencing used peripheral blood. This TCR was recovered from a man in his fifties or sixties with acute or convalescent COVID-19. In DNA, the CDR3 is TGTGCCAGCAGTAAATCCGGGACTAGATCCACAGATACGCAGTATTTT. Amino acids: CASSKSGTRSTDTQYF. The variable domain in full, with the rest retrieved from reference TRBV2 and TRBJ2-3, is EPEVTQTPSHQVTQMGQEVILRCVPISNHLYFYWYRQILGQKVEFLVSFYNNEISEKSEIFDDQFSVERPDGSNFTLKIRSTKLEDSAMYFCASSKSGTRSTDTQYFGPGTRLTVL.